Presented here are 30 T cell receptor beta chains from one specimen sequenced in a study of T cells in Graves' hyperthyroidism and ophthalmopathy. TCR beta CDR3 regions were amplified from RNA transcripts. The TCR CDR3 first-round RT-PCR relied on the HTBI primer set. MiXCR was run by TCRdb on the multiplex PCR reads, yielding one entry per CDR3 protein. The profile shows approximately 520,000 distinct CDR3 sequences, less than 25% of them singletons. The sequenced material came from blood. The receptors were sampled from a woman in her 30s with Graves' ophthalmopathy.

Ten or more counts support this clonotype. The chain has TRBV28 and TRBJ1-2; a possible D gene is TRBD1 (5 bases). CDR3 length: 14 residues. V was clipped by 3 bases and J by 7 bases, with 15 bases between them. Germline V gene data show CDR1 as MDHEN and CDR2 as SYDVKM. The CDR3, as DNA: TGTGCCAGCAGTTTCCTCCTACGGCAGGGTGGCTACACCTTC. This codes for CASSFLLRQGGYTF.

The chain employs TRBV15 and TRBJ2-6; possible D gene TRBD1, 6 bases. The CDR3 contains 17 residues. Trimming pared 0 bases from V and 3 bases from J, leaving 12 bases between. The germline gives CDR1 LNHNV, CDR2 YYDKDF (reference sequence). CDR3 sequence reads: CATSRDKQGIGANVLTF. CDR3 coding DNA: TGTGCCACCAGCAGAGATAAACAGGGAATTGGGGCCAACGTCCTGACTTTC.

This clonotype was observed a handful of times. The rearrangement joins TRBV6-2 or TRBV6-3 to TRBJ2-2; TRBD2 is a possible D gene (5 bases). The V gene's germline CDR1 is MNHEY and CDR2 SVGEGT. Trimming took off 7 bases at V and 4 bases at J, with 10 bases between the two ends. The CDR3 extends over 13 amino acids. This CDR3 reads CASTVRGTGELFF. Written as DNA, the CDR3 is TGTGCCAGCACCGTCCGGGGCACCGGGGAGCTGTTTTTT.

There are many counts of this clonotype. CDR3 region: CATSDARGGRTGELFF. DNA of the CDR3: TGTGCCACCAGTGACGCTCGGGGGGGCCGGACCGGGGAGCTGTTTTTT. This chain links TRBV24-1 with TRBJ2-2; 8 positions agree with TRBD2. The CDR3 runs 16 residues. V trimming: 4 bases; J trimming: 5 bases; junction bases outside the gene matches: 8. Looked up from germline, CDR1 is KGHDR and CDR2 is SFDVKD.

There are many counts of this clonotype. The chain uses TRBV10-3 and TRBJ1-1; no clear D. V dropped 7 bases and J dropped 3 bases, with 15 bases sitting between them. This CDR3 is 14 amino acids long. CDR1 and CDR2 (germline): ENHRY, SYGVKD. The DNA of the CDR3 is TGTGCCATCAAACTACGGGCTAAGGACACTGAAGCTTTCTTT. Protein sequence: CAIKLRAKDTEAFF.

This clonotype was found many times. The gene calls are TRBV7-8 and TRBJ1-2, with 8 bases matching TRBD1. Unmatched junction bases numbered 8, after V lost 1 base and J lost 4 bases. Germline lookup yields CDR1 SGHVS and CDR2 FQNEAQ. The CDR3 consists of 16 residues. DNA for the CDR3: TGTGCCAGCAGCTTAGACGACAGGGGTCGGGTCTATGGCTACACCTTC. Translated: CASSLDDRGRVYGYTF.

This clonotype appeared a single time. V usage is TRBV5-5 and J usage is TRBJ1-1; D might be TRBD1 (5 bases). The V end lost 4 bases, the J end lost 2 bases, and 12 bases lay between the germline ends. From germline, CDR1 is SGHKS and CDR2 YYEKEE (reference sequence). The CDR3 runs to 14 residues. DNA for the CDR3: TGTGCCAGCAGCCAATCTCGGGGCAACACTGAAGCTTTCTTT. Its translation is CASSQSRGNTEAFF.

In this sample, this clonotype turned up many times. CDR3 DNA sequence: TGTGCCACCAGCAGGACGGGGTCCTCCTACGAGCAGTACTTC. Protein: CATSRTGSSYEQYF. J is TRBJ2-7 and V is TRBV15, with a possible D match to TRBD2 (5 bases). Trimming removed 3 bases at V and 0 bases at J, with 9 bases between. The CDR3 consists of 14 residues. Germline V lookup: CDR1 LNHNV, CDR2 YYDKDF (reference sequence).

There are a few counts of this clonotype. The gene calls are TRBV30 and TRBJ1-1; no clear D gene. The germline V gene has CDR1 GTSNPN and CDR2 SVGIG (reference sequence). The CDR3 runs to 11 residues. The CDR3 DNA is TGTGCTGAAAGGTACAACACTGAAGCTTTCTTT. It codes for CAERYNTEAFF.

The sample holds many counts of this clonotype. The gene calls are TRBV6-5 and TRBJ1-1; 9 bases fit TRBD1. The length of the CDR3 is 16 residues. V was clipped by 3 bases and J by 5 bases; unmatched bases: 10. Germline CDR1 and CDR2: MNHEY and SVGAGI. CDR3 DNA: TGTGCCAGCAGTTATTCGACAGGGGGATGGGATACTGAAGCTTTCTTT. Encoded protein: CASSYSTGGWDTEAFF.

A few counts support this clonotype. The chain uses TRBV6-1 and TRBJ1-5; D perhaps matches TRBD1 (6 bases). Trimming took 7 bases from V and 7 from J, leaving 23 bases between them. The CDR3 runs 16 residues. Germline V gene data show CDR1 as MNHNS and CDR2 as SASEGT. CDR3 protein: CASTPRGPRGGQPQHF. CDR3 in DNA: TGTGCCAGCACCCCACGGGGGCCAAGGGGTGGGCAGCCCCAGCATTTT.

The sample holds many counts of this clonotype. The chain recombines TRBV4-1 with TRBJ1-5, with D tentatively TRBD1 (6 bases). Trimming took 4 bases from V and 6 from J, leaving 13 bases between them. From germline, CDR1 is MGHRA and CDR2 YSYEKL. The CDR3 is 14 amino acids. Here the CDR3 reads CASSLTRGVQPQHF. The DNA for the CDR3 is TGCGCCAGCAGCCTGACCAGGGGAGTTCAGCCCCAGCATTTT.

This clonotype was counted at least ten times. The chain links TRBV6-1 to TRBJ2-7, with D uncertain. Trimming removed 2 bases at V and 5 bases at J, with 16 bases between. Germline CDR1 and CDR2: MNHNS and SASEGT. CDR3 size: 15 residues. The chain's CDR3 is CASSERAHERNEQYF. CDR3 DNA sequence: TGTGCCAGCAGTGAACGGGCCCATGAGCGAAACGAGCAGTACTTC.

This clonotype came up many times. V usage is TRBV2 and J usage is TRBJ1-5, with a weak D call TRBD1 (6 bases). The germline V gene has CDR1 SNHLY and CDR2 FYNNEI. The CDR3 runs to 13 residues. V gave up 10 bases and J gave up 2 bases, with 12 bases separating them. CDR3 nucleotides: TGTGCCATCTCACAGGGAGGCAATCAGCCCCAGCATTTT. Translating it yields CAISQGGNQPQHF.

This clonotype has ten or more counts. The chain carries TRBV10-3 and TRBJ1-5; D remains ambiguous. Germline V gene data show CDR1 as ENHRY and CDR2 as SYGVKD. This CDR3 region has 12 residues. V was clipped by 4 bases and J by 9 bases, with 10 bases between them. The CDR3, as DNA: TGTGCCATCAGTGGCCGAAATACGCCCCAGCATTTT. Its translation: CAISGRNTPQHF.

This clonotype was counted ten times or more. The chain recombines TRBV3-1 with TRBJ1-5, with TRBD1 as a possible D gene (5 bases). CDR3 length equals 13 residues. Germline V gene data show CDR1 as LGHDT and CDR2 as YNNKEL (reference sequence). The V and J ends lost 2 bases and 6 bases respectively, with 8 bases between them. The CDR3 coding sequence is TGTGCCAGCAGCCAACGGGGGGGTCAGCCCCAGCATTTT. It translates to CASSQRGGQPQHF.

Many counts were recorded for this clonotype. This rearrangement joins TRBV29-1 to TRBJ1-2; no reliable D call. V was clipped by 4 bases and J by 2 bases, with 8 bases between them. The germline CDR1 and CDR2 sequences are SQVTM and ANQGSEA. This CDR3 is 12 amino acids long. CDR3 sequence reads: CSVGTQNYGYTF. The CDR3 DNA sequence: TGCAGCGTTGGGACCCAGAACTATGGCTACACCTTC.

This clonotype was detected many times. The V call is TRBV19, the J call TRBJ2-7; 8 bases align to TRBD1. The CDR3 loop spans 15 amino acids. The germline gives CDR1 LNHDA, CDR2 SQIVND (reference sequence). The J segment lost 5 bases and the V segment lost 3 bases, leaving 9 bases of the junction unmatched. DNA for the CDR3: TGTGCCAGTAGTATTAGTGGACAGGGATTCCACGAGCAGTACTTC. It yields the protein CASSISGQGFHEQYF.

This clonotype has at least ten counts. The V and J genes are TRBV13 and TRBJ1-1; a weak D match, TRBD1 (6 bases). The germline CDR1 and CDR2 sequences are PRHDT and FYEKMQ (reference sequence). Trimming took off 3 bases at V and 0 bases at J, with 8 bases between the two ends. This CDR3 is built from 14 residues. The CDR3 sequence: CASSFSGVNTEAFF. The CDR3 DNA follows: TGTGCCAGCAGCTTTTCAGGGGTGAACACTGAAGCTTTCTTT.

This clonotype showed up many times. J is TRBJ1-1 and V is TRBV12-3 or TRBV12-4; D gene uncertain. CDR3 size: 15 residues. Trimming took 3 bases from V and 8 from J, leaving 19 bases between them. The CDR3 reads CASSFSPTLTPEAFF. The CDR3 DNA follows: TGTGCCAGCAGTTTTAGTCCAACCCTTACTCCAGAAGCTTTCTTT.

On this clonotype: This may be a read error, as it is one base from a much larger clone. This rearrangement joins TRBV19 to TRBJ2-2, with a tentative D call TRBD2 (5 bases). Germline assignment: CDR1 LNHDA and CDR2 SQIVND (reference sequence). The CDR3 extends over 13 amino acids. The CDR3 region has the DNA TGTGCCAGTAGTAAATGGAGCACCGGGGAGCTGTTGTTT. It codes for CASSKWSTGELLF.

V is TRBV30 and J is TRBJ1-5, with no clear D. Germline V CDR1 and CDR2: GTSNPN, SVGIG (reference sequence). The V end lost 3 bases, the J end lost 0 bases, and 12 bases lay between the germline ends. This CDR3 contains 15 residues. CDR3 in DNA: TGTGCCTGGAGGCTACAAGGAGGTAGCAATCAGCCCCAGCATTTT. Translated, it gives CAWRLQGGSNQPQHF.

This clonotype was detected only a few times. The V and J genes are TRBV27 and TRBJ1-6; a possible D gene is TRBD1 (5 bases). This CDR3 is built from 14 residues. In germline, CDR1 is MNHEY, CDR2 SMNVEV (reference sequence). The V end was cut by 8 bases, the J end by 10 bases, with 18 bases between. The CDR3, as DNA: TGTGCCAGCGGACCCCAGGGCGGGTACTCACCCCTCCACTTT. It translates to CASGPQGGYSPLHF.

There are many counts of this clonotype. The rearrangement uses TRBV18 and TRBJ1-2, with D unclear. From germline, CDR1 is KGHSH and CDR2 LQKENI. The V gene lost 4 bases and the J gene lost 2 bases, with 5 bases spanning the gap. This CDR3 spans 12 amino acids. CDR3 DNA: TGTGCCAGCTCACGGGAGAACTATGGCTACACCTTC. It codes for CASSRENYGYTF.

This clonotype appeared a few times. The chain is built from TRBV11-1 and TRBJ2-7; 9 nucleotides agree with TRBD1. With V trimmed by 3 bases and J by 3 bases, 12 bases remained unmatched. This CDR3 has 17 amino acids. In germline, CDR1 is SGHAT, CDR2 FQDESV (reference sequence). This chain's CDR3 is CASSLTGQGKFNYEQYF. For the CDR3, the DNA is TGTGCCAGCAGCTTGACGGGACAGGGCAAGTTTAACTACGAGCAGTACTTC.

The chain combines TRBV12-3 or TRBV12-4 with TRBJ1-1; D call uncertain. The CDR3 totals 15 residues. V lost 5 bases to trimming and J lost 7 bases, with 20 bases between them. This CDR3 is CASSASVGSYVEAFF. The CDR3 region has the DNA TGTGCCAGCAGTGCTAGTGTAGGATCGTATGTTGAAGCTTTCTTT.

The chain has TRBV28 and TRBJ2-7; D is unclear. Germline lookup yields CDR1 MDHEN and CDR2 SYDVKM. The CDR3 contains 14 residues. V gave up 2 bases and J gave up 5 bases, with 13 bases separating them. DNA for the CDR3: TGTGCCAGCAGTTTAAGAGTTTCATCCCACGAGCAGTACTTC. The encoded protein is CASSLRVSSHEQYF.

There are a few counts of this clonotype. V gene TRBV5-6 combines with J gene TRBJ2-5; D gene ambiguous. Trimming shortened V by 4 bases and J by 5 bases, and 6 bases separated the two germline ends. The CDR3 is 11 residues long. CDR1 and CDR2 from the germline V gene are SGHDT and YYEEEE. Here the CDR3 reads CASSNGETQYF. The CDR3 coding sequence is TGTGCCAGCAGCAATGGCGAGACCCAGTACTTC. The full variable domain, completed using reference TRBV5-6 and TRBJ2-5, is DAGVTQSPTHLIKTRGQQVTLRCSPKSGHDTVSWYQQALGQGPQFIFQYYEEEERQRGNFPDRFSGHQFPNYSSELNVNALLLGDSALYLCASSNGETQYFGPGTRLLVL.

This clonotype was detected many times. The chain has TRBV7-8 and TRBJ2-3, with D maybe TRBD1 (6 bases). The CDR3 is 13 residues long. Germline V gene lookup returns CDR1 SGHVS and CDR2 FQNEAQ. V was trimmed by 5 bases and J by 7 bases, leaving 13 bases between them. CDR3 DNA: TGTGCCAGCAGCCTGAGGGGGACAAATACGCAGTATTTT. Encoded protein: CASSLRGTNTQYF.

This clonotype has a count of ten or more. V and J are TRBV7-2 and TRBJ1-2; D is ambiguous. The V and J ends lost 3 bases and 6 bases respectively, with 11 bases between them. CDR1 is SGHTA and CDR2 is FQGNSA in the germline V gene. The CDR3 is made up of 13 amino acids. DNA for the CDR3: TGTGCCAGCAGCTTTAATCGGGTTGATGGCTACACCTTC. Translated, it gives CASSFNRVDGYTF.